The rows below give T cell receptor beta chains drawn from one sample of a study of blood T cell repertoires in COVID-19. Data came from immunoSEQ multiplex PCR; TCRdb stores just in-frame clones and leaves some out. The sample includes about 97,000 clones, about 80% of them seen just once. Sequenced: peripheral blood. The receptors originated from a man aged 70 or older with acute or convalescent COVID-19. Each CDR3 is given with its conserved first and last residue. The D gene is left open where the match is weak. Not every row has a clone size; where given, it reads once, few, many or a size class.

j_call,d_call,clone_size,v_call,cdr3_aa,cdr3_nt
TRBJ2-1,TRBD2,.,TRBV3-1/TRBV3-2,CASSQDSGSRDEQFF,TGTGCCAGCAGCCAGGATAGCGGGAGTCGGGATGAGCAGTTCTTC
TRBJ1-2,.,.,TRBV12-3/TRBV12-4,CASSLGRGGYTF,TGTGCCAGCAGTTTAGGGAGAGGCGGCTACACCTTC
TRBJ2-2,.,few,TRBV15,CATSRDTGAGELFF,TGTGCCACCAGCAGAGATACGGGTGCCGGGGAGCTGTTTTTT
TRBJ1-5,.,.,TRBV7-8,CASSGETGSWPQHF,TGTGCCAGCAGCGGAGAGACAGGTTCGTGGCCCCAGCATTTT
TRBJ1-5,.,.,TRBV4-2,CASSQESGQLNQPQHF,TGTGCCAGCAGCCAAGAAAGCGGGCAGTTAAATCAGCCCCAGCATTTT
TRBJ1-1,TRBD1,.,TRBV7-3,CASGGQGMNTEAFF,TGTGCCAGCGGGGGACAGGGGATGAACACTGAAGCTTTCTTT
TRBJ1-5,.,.,TRBV21-1,CASSKGGGTGHNQPQHF,TGTGCCAGCAGCAAAGGGGGCGGGACAGGGCACAATCAGCCCCAGCATTTT
TRBJ1-2,.,.,TRBV30,CAWSVGVNYGYTF,TGTGCCTGGAGTGTAGGGGTTAACTATGGCTACACCTTC
TRBJ2-7,.,.,TRBV19,CASSAAERNYEQYF,TGTGCCAGTAGTGCCGCAGAGAGGAACTACGAGCAGTACTTC
TRBJ1-2,TRBD1,.,TRBV3-1/TRBV3-2,CASSQGHRGTGYGYTF,TGTGCCAGCAGCCAAGGGCACAGGGGGACGGGGTATGGCTACACCTTC
TRBJ2-1,TRBD2,.,TRBV7-3,CASSPGLAGRNEQFF,TGTGCCAGCAGCCCGGGACTAGCGGGACGGAATGAGCAGTTCTTC